This TCR beta chain stems from a study of blood T cell repertoires in COVID-19. Study information: From the United States, Italy and Spain came samples of acute and convalescent COVID-19. T cells, B-cell-depleted T cells, or PBMCs supplied cDNA or gDNA.

As handled by the study authors: Estimation of nucleated cell counts relied on the amplification of reference gene primers. Method: immunoSEQ multiplex PCR; TCRdb's copy keeps in-frame clones and lacks some. From that table come the V and J calls and clone size; the DNA was used to work out D and trimming. The repertoire holds roughly 230,000 clones, with roughly 89% as singletons. This clone appeared a single time. This clonotype was obtained from a woman aged 40 to 49 who had recovered from COVID-19. The specimen sequenced was peripheral blood.

CDR3 region: CASRATGIQETQYF. CDR3 DNA: TGTGCCAGCAGGGCGACAGGGATCCAAGAGACCCAGTACTTC. The rearrangement links TRBV2 to TRBJ2-5, with TRBD1 matching over 7 bases. The CDR3 consists of 14 residues. Germline-derived CDR1 and CDR2 are SNHLY and FYNNEI. J lost 1 base, V lost 6 bases, and 5 bases had no gene match.